Below are 13 T cell receptor beta chains sequenced from a single sample in a study of radiation and T cells in renal cell carcinoma. This table comes from immunoSEQ multiplex PCR, and its TCRdb copy is limited to in-frame clones, with some not included. This sample has 100,000 to 150,000 clones, with more than 75% found just once. The time point denotes: blood 2 weeks post-SBRT. Treatment denoted: 15 Gy SBRT to primary tumor, nephrectomy 4 weeks later. The input for sequencing was blood, taken from a patient whose treatment included radiotherapy and nephrectomy. Every receptor here comes from a woman in her 70s with renal cell carcinoma.

The gene calls are TRBV19 and TRBJ2-1; the D is unclear. V was pared by 5 bases and J by 8 bases, with 13 bases between. Germline V lookup: CDR1 LNHDA, CDR2 SQIVND (reference sequence). The CDR3 loop spans 13 amino acids. CDR3 DNA: TGTGCCAGTAGTTATAGGGTATTCTATGAGCAGTTCTTC. The encoded protein is CASSYRVFYEQFF.

This clone was detected only once. The V and J genes are TRBV7-8 and TRBJ1-5; no firm D call. V gave up 2 bases and J gave up 9 bases, with 20 bases separating them. The CDR3 consists of 16 residues. Germline values: CDR1 SGHVS, CDR2 FQNEAQ. DNA for the CDR3: TGTGCCAGCAGCTTAAGAGGATCGGCAGGCGCCACGCCCCAGCATTTT. Protein: CASSLRGSAGATPQHF.

The rearrangement links TRBV4-3 to TRBJ2-7; TRBD2 agrees at 10 bases. Germline lookup yields CDR1 LGHNA and CDR2 YSLEER. J gave up 4 bases and V 3 bases, and 9 bases lay outside the gene matches. The CDR3 contains 16 residues. In nucleotides, the CDR3 is TGCGCCAGCAGCCAGGACCTAGCGGGGGCCAAATACGAGCAGTACTTC. Amino acids: CASSQDLAGAKYEQYF.

The rearrangement links TRBV11-3 to TRBJ2-7, with 8 bases fitting TRBD2. V was clipped by 2 bases and J by 6 bases; unmatched bases: 12. Per germline, CDR1 SGHNT and CDR2 YENEEA. CDR3 size: 16 residues. The CDR3: CASSLRTLAAWGEQYF. CDR3 bases: TGTGCCAGCAGCTTAAGAACACTAGCGGCATGGGGCGAGCAGTACTTC.

The chain recombines TRBV7-9 with TRBJ2-1; 7 positions agree with TRBD2. Germline V CDR1 and CDR2: SEHNR, FQNEAQ (reference sequence). The CDR3 is made up of 16 amino acids. J was trimmed by 3 bases and V by 5 bases; bases with no gene match: 10. The CDR3 DNA is TGTGCCAGCAGCCCAACCGGGACTAACCACTACAATGAGCAGTTCTTC. Amino acid sequence: CASSPTGTNHYNEQFF.

The chain recombines TRBV7-2 with TRBJ2-3; 7 nucleotides align to TRBD1. The CDR3 has 15 amino acids. V lost 5 bases to trimming and J lost 4 bases; unmatched junction nucleotides: 9. Germline CDR1 SGHTA, CDR2 FQGNSA. CDR3 bases: TGTGCCAGCAGCGCACCAGGGGGTAAGGCAGATACGCAGTATTTT. It is translated as CASSAPGGKADTQYF. The variable domain in full, with the rest retrieved from reference TRBV7-2 and TRBJ2-3, is GAGVSQSPSNKVTEKGKDVELRCDPISGHTALYWYRQSLGQGLEFLIYFQGNSAPDKSGLPSDRFSAERTGGSVSTLTIQRTQQEDSAVYLCASSAPGGKADTQYFGPGTRLTVL.

This chain's CDR3 is CASSFPGFSGNTIYF. The DNA for the CDR3 is TGTGCCAGCAGTTTTCCGGGATTCTCTGGAAACACCATATATTTT. The J gene is TRBJ1-3, the V gene TRBV28; D remains unclear. Germline loops: CDR1 MDHEN, CDR2 SYDVKM. Trimming left V 3 bases short and J 0 bases short, with 9 bases between. The CDR3 spans 15 residues.

This chain joins TRBV4-2 and TRBJ2-7; TRBD1 is a possible D gene (6 bases). Germline assignment: CDR1 LGHNA and CDR2 YNFKEQ. The length of the CDR3 is 16 residues. Trimming stripped 3 bases from V and 2 bases from J, with 17 bases between. This CDR3 is CASSHLQGEGTYEQYF. The DNA of the CDR3 is TGTGCCAGCAGCCACCTACAGGGAGAGGGTACCTACGAGCAGTACTTC.

The chain joins TRBV7-2 to TRBJ1-1; no firm D call. This CDR3 spans 14 amino acids. Trimming pared 3 bases from V and 1 base from J, leaving 9 bases between. Germline V lookup: CDR1 SGHTA, CDR2 FQGNSA. DNA for the CDR3: TGTGCCAGCAGCTTCGGGAGACAGAACACTGAAGCTTTCTTT. This gives the protein CASSFGRQNTEAFF.

The chain combines TRBV27 with TRBJ1-1, with D possibly being TRBD1 (5 bases). Germline CDR1 reads MNHEY; CDR2 reads SMNVEV (reference sequence). There are 15 residues in the CDR3. Trimming removed 10 bases from V and 0 bases from J, with 18 bases in between. The CDR3 DNA follows: TGTGCCACGAACGGAAGTCGGGGGTTGAACACTGAAGCTTTCTTT. Residues: CATNGSRGLNTEAFF.

The chain links TRBV4-3 to TRBJ2-1, with D perhaps being TRBD1 or TRBD2 (6 bases each). V gave up 1 base and J gave up 1 base, with 17 bases separating them. CDR3 length equals 18 residues. CDR1 and CDR2 from the germline V gene are LGHNA and YSLEER. The CDR3 here is CASSQGLGAGSSYNEQFF. CDR3 in DNA: TGCGCCAGCAGCCAAGGTCTGGGGGCGGGGTCATCCTACAATGAGCAGTTCTTC.

The CDR3 nucleotides are TGTGCCAGCAGCTTATTTTTCGGGAACACTGAAGCTTTCTTT. Its translation is CASSLFFGNTEAFF. The genes are TRBV7-2 and TRBJ1-1; D ambiguous. CDR3 length: 14 amino acids. Germline assignment: CDR1 SGHTA and CDR2 FQGNSA. V was trimmed by 2 bases and J by 1 base, leaving 8 bases between them.

The chain employs TRBV7-8 and TRBJ2-5, with unresolved D. V lost 1 base to trimming and J lost 7 bases, with 16 bases between them. Germline V gene data show CDR1 as SGHVS and CDR2 as FQNEAQ. CDR3 length: 15 amino acids. CDR3 nucleotide sequence: TGTGCCAGCAGCTTAGAGGGTGTCCGACGTGGGACCCAGTACTTC. It yields the protein CASSLEGVRRGTQYF. Combining the CDR3 with reference TRBV7-8 and TRBJ2-5 gives the whole variable domain GAGVSQSPRYKVAKRGQDVALRCDPISGHVSLFWYQQALGQGPEFLTYFQNEAQLDKSGLPSDRFFAERPEGSVSTLKIQRTQQEDSAVYLCASSLEGVRRGTQYFGPGTRLLVL.